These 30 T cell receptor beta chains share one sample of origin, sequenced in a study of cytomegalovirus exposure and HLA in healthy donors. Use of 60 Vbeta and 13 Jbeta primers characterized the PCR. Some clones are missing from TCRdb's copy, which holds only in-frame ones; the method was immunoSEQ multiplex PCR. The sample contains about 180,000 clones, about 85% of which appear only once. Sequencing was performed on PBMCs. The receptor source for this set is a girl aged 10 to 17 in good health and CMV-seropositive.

The DNA of the CDR3 is TGCGCCAGCAGCTTGCTAAGCACCAGCACAGATACGCAGTATTTT. Translated, it gives CASSLLSTSTDTQYF. The chain is built from TRBV5-1 and TRBJ2-3, with D unresolved. V lost 1 base and J lost 0, with 9 bases in between. Germline-derived CDR1 and CDR2 are SGHRS and YFSETQ. The length of the CDR3 is 15 residues.

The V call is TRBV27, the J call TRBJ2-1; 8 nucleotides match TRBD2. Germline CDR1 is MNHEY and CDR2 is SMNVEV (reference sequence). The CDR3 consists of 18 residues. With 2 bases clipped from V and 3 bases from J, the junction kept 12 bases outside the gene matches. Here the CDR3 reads CASSLPIRETSGYNEQFF. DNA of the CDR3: TGTGCCAGCAGTTTACCGATTAGAGAAACTAGCGGCTACAATGAGCAGTTCTTC.

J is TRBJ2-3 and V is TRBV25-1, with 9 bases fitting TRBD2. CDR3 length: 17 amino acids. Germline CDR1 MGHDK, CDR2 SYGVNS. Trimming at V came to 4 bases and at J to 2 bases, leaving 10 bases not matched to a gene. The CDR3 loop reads CASSGSGRRGNTDTQYF. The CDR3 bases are TGTGCCAGCAGTGGTAGCGGGAGAAGGGGGAACACAGATACGCAGTATTTT.

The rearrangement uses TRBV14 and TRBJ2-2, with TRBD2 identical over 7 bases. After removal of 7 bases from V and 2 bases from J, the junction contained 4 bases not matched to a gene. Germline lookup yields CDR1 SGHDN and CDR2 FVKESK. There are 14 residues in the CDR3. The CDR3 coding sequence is TGTGCCAGCAAGGGGACTACCAACACCGGGGAGCTGTTTTTT. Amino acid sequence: CASKGTTNTGELFF.

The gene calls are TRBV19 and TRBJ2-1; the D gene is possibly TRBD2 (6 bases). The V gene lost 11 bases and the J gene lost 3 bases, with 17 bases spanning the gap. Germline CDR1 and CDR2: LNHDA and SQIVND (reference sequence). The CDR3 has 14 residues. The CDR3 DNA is TGTGCCGTTAAGGGAGGAGTTTTCTACAATGAGCAGTTCTTC. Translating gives CAVKGGVFYNEQFF. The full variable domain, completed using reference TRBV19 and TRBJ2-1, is DGGITQSPKYLFRKEGQNVTLSCEQNLNHDAMYWYRQDPGQGLRLIYYSQIVNDFQKGDIAEGYSVSREKKESFPLTVTSAQKNPTAFYLCAVKGGVFYNEQFFGPGTRLTVL.

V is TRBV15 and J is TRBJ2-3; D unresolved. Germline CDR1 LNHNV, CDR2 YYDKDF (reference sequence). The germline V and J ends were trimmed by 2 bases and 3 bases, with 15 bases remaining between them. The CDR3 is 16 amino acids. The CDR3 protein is CATSRTANPRTDTQYF. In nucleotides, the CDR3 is TGTGCCACCAGCAGAACAGCAAATCCACGGACAGATACGCAGTATTTT.

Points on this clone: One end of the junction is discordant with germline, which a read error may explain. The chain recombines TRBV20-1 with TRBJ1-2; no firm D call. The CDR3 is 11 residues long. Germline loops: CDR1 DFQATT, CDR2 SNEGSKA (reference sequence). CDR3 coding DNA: TGTAAGGGAGAGACCGAATATGGCTACACCTTC. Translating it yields CKGETEYGYTF.

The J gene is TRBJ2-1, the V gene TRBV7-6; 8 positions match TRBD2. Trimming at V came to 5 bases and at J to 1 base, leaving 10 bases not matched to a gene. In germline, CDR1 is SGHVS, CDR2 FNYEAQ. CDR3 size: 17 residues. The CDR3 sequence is CASSPTTLAGSYNEQFF. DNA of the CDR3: TGTGCCAGCAGCCCAACGACCTTAGCGGGATCCTACAATGAGCAGTTCTTC.

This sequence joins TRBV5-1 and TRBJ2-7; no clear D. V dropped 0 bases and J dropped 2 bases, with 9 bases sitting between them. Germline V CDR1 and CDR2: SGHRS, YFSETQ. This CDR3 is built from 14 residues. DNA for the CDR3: TGCGCCAGCAGCTTGGCAGGCTTGACCTACGAGCAGTACTTC. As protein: CASSLAGLTYEQYF.

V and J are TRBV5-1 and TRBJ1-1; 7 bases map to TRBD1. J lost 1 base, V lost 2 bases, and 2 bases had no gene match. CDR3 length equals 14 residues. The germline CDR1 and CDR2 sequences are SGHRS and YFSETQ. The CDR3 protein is CASSLGGPNTEAFF. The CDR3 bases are TGCGCCAGCAGCTTAGGGGGCCCGAACACTGAAGCTTTCTTT.

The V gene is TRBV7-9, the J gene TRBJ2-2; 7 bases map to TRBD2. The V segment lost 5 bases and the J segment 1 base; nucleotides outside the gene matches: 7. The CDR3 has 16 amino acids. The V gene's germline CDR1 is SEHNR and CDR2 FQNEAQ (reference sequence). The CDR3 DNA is TGTGCCAGCAGCCCCCCCGTAGCGGGGAACACCGGGGAGCTGTTTTTT. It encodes CASSPPVAGNTGELFF.

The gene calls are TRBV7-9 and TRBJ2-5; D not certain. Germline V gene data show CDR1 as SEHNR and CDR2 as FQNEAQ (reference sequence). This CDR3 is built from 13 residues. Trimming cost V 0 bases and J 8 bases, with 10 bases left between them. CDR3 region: CASSLAEPYTQYF. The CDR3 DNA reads TGTGCCAGCAGCTTAGCGGAGCCATATACCCAGTACTTC.

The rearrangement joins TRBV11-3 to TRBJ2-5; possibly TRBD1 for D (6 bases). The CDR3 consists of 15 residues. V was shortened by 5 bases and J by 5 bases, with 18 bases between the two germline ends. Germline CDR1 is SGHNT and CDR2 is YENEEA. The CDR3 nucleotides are TGTGCCAGCAGCGAAGGTGGCCCTCAGGGGGAGACCCAGTACTTC. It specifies CASSEGGPQGETQYF.

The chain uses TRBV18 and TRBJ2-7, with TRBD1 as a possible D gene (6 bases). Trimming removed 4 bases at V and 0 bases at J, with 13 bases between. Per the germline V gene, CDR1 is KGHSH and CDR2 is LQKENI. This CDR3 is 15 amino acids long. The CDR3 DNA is TGTGCCAGCTCACAAGCCCGGGGACACTCCTACGAGCAGTACTTC. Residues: CASSQARGHSYEQYF.

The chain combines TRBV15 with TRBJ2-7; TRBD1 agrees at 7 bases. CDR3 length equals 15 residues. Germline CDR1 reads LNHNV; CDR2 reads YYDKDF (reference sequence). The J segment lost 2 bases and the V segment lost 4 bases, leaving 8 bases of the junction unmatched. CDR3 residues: CATSIVRQGPYEQYF. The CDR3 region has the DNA TGTGCCACCAGCATAGTAAGACAGGGCCCCTACGAGCAGTACTTC.

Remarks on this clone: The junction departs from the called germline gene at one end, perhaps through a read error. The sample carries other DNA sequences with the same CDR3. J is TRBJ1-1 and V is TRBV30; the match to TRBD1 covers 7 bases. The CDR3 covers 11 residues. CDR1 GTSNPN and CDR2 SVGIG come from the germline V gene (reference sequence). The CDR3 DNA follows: TGTGCCCTCAGGGGGAACACTGAGGCTTTCTTT. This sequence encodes CALRGNTEAFF. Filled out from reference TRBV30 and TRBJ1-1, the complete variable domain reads SQTIHQWPATLVQPVGSPLSLECTVEGTSNPNLYWYRQAAGRGLQLLFYSVGIGQISSEVPQNLSASRPQDRQFILSSKKLLLSDSGFYLCALRGNTEAFFGQGTRLTVV.

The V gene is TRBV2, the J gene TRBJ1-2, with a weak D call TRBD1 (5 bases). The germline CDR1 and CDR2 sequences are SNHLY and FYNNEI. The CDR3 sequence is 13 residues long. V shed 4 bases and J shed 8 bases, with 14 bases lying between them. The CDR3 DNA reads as TGTGCCAGCAGTGCAGGGTTCGTTTGGGGCTACACCTTC. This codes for CASSAGFVWGYTF.

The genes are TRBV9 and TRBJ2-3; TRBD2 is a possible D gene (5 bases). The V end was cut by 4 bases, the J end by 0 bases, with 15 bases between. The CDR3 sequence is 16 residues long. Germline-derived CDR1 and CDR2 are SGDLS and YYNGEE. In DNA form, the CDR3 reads TGTGCCAGCAGCACCCGAGCGGCCAGTAGCACAGATACGCAGTATTTT. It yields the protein CASSTRAASSTDTQYF.

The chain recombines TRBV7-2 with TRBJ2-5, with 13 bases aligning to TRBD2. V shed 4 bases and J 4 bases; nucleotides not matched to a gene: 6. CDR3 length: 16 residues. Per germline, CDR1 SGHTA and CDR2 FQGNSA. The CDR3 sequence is CASSSGLAGVRETQYF. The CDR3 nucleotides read TGTGCCAGCAGCTCAGGACTAGCGGGAGTCCGAGAGACCCAGTACTTC.

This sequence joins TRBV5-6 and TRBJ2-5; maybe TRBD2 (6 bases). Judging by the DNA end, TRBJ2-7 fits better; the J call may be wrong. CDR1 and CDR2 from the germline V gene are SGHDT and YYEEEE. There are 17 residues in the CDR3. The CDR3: CASRSGLKLQNRYEQYF. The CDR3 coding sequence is TGTGCCAGCAGGAGCGGACTAAAATTACAGAATAGATACGAGCAGTACTTC.

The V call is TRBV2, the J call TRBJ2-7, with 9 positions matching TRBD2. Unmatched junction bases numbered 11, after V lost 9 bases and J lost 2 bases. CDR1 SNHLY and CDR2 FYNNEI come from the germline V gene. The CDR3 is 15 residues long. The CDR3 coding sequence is TGTGCCAGTCGTCAGGGTAGCGGGAGTCCCTACGAGCAGTACTTC. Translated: CASRQGSGSPYEQYF.

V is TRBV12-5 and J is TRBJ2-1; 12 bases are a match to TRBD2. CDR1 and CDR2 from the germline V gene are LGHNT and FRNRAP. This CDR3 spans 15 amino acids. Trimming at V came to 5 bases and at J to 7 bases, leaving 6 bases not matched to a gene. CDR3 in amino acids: CASGGRLAGDNEQFF. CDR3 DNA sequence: TGTGCTAGTGGTGGCCGACTAGCGGGAGATAATGAGCAGTTCTTC.

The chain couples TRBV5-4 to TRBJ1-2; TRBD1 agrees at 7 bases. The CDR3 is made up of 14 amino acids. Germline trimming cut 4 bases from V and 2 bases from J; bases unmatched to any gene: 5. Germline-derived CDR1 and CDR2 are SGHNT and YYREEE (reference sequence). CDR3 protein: CASSAGQDNYGYTF. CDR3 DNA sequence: TGTGCCAGCAGCGCCGGACAGGACAACTATGGCTACACCTTC. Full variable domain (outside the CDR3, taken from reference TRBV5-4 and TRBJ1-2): ETGVTQSPTHLIKTRGQQVTLRCSSQSGHNTVSWYQQALGQGPQFIFQYYREEENGRGNFPPRFSGLQFPNYSSELNVNALELDDSALYLCASSAGQDNYGYTFGSGTRLTVV.

The CDR3 spells CASSPLAGTGGSGANVLTF. CDR3 sequence (DNA): TGTGCCAGCTCACCACTGGCCGGGACAGGAGGCTCTGGGGCCAACGTCCTGACTTTC. V and J are TRBV18 and TRBJ2-6, with 8 bases identical to TRBD1. CDR1 and CDR2 (germline): KGHSH, LQKENI. J gave up 0 bases and V 1 base, and 8 bases lay outside the gene matches. The CDR3 consists of 19 residues.

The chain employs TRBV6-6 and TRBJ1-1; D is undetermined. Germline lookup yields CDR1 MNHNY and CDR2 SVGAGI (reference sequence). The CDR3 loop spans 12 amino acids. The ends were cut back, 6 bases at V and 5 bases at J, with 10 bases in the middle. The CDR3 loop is CASRVQETEAFF. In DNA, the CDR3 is TGTGCCAGCAGGGTTCAGGAAACTGAAGCTTTCTTT.

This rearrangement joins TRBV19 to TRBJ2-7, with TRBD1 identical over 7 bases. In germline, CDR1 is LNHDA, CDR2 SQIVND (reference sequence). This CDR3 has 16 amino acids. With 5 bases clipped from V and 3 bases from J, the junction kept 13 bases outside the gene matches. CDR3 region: CASSGRPLAGGYEQYF. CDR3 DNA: TGTGCCAGTAGTGGCCGCCCTTTGGCAGGGGGCTACGAGCAGTACTTC.

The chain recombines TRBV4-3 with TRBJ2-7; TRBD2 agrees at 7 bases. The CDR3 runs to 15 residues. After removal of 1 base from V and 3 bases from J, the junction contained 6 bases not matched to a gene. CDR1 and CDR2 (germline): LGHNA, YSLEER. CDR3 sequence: CASSQGPSGFYEQYF. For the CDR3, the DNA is TGCGCCAGCAGCCAAGGGCCTAGCGGCTTCTACGAGCAGTACTTC.

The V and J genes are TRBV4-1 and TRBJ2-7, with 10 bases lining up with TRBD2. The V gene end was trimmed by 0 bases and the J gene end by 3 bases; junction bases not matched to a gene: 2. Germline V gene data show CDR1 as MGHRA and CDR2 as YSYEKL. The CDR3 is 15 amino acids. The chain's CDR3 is CASSQEASGSYEQYF. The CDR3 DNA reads TGCGCCAGCAGCCAAGAGGCTAGCGGGAGCTACGAGCAGTACTTC.

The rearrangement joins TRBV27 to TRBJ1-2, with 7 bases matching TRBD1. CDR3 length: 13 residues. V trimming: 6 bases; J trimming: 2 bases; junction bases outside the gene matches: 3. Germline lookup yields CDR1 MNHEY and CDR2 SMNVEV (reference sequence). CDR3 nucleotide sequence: TGTGCCAGCAGACGACAGGGAAACTATGGCTACACCTTC. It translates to CASRRQGNYGYTF.

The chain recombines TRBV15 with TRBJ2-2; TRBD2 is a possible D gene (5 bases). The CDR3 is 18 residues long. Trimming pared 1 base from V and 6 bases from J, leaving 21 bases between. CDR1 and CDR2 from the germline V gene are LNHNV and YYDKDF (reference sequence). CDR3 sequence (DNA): TGTGCCACCAGCAGAGGGCCGAGGGTCGGGGTGAGAGCCGGGGAGCTGTTTTTT. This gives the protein CATSRGPRVGVRAGELFF.